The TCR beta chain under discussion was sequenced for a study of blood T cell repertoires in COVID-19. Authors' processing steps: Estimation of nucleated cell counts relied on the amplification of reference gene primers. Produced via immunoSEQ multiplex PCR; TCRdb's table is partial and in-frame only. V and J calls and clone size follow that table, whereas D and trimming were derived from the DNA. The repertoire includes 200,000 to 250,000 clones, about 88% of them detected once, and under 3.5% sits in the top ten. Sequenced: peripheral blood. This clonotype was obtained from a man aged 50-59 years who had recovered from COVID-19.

CDR3 residues: CASSFGTASYEQYF. The CDR3 nucleotides are TGCGCCAGCAGCTTTGGGACAGCTTCCTACGAGCAGTACTTC. The chain joins TRBV5-1 to TRBJ2-7; 7 bases agree with TRBD1. Germline V CDR1 and CDR2: SGHRS, YFSETQ. This CDR3 is 14 amino acids long. V dropped 2 bases and J dropped 1; count of bases not matched to a gene: 3.